This T cell receptor beta chain derives from a study of cytomegalovirus exposure and HLA in healthy donors. The PCR was carried out with 60 Vbeta primers and 13 Jbeta primers. The assay was immunoSEQ multiplex PCR, and TCRdb's table has in-frame clones only and misses some. The sample table includes over 150,000 clones. Comment on this clone: Its specificity is not known.

Overall study results and limits: In an earlier analysis, in fewer than 700 donors, most V segments appeared productive either ~87% or ~30% of the time. Later analysis associated a missense DCLRE1C variant with TCR beta V- and J-gene trimming. When the data were analyzed later, several of the most significant clusters appeared to be linked to common viral pathogens.

Germline assignment: CDR1 LGHNT and CDR2 FRNRAP. This CDR3 is built from 15 residues. V shed 5 bases and J shed 1 base, with 12 bases lying between them. The chain joins TRBV12-5 to TRBJ1-3; D possibly corresponds to TRBD1 (6 bases). The sequencing sample was made of PBMCs. The receptor was isolated from a boy aged 10-17 years in good health and CMV-seronegative. The CDR3 region has the DNA TGTGCTAGTGGTCAGGACAGAGCTTCTGGAAACACCATATATTTT. Translated, it gives CASGQDRASGNTIYF.